This note documents a single T cell receptor (beta chain) sequence. This clone appeared once. Its recognized antigen is unknown. There are no base qualities to consult, and no much larger clone falls within one base. The CDR3 contains 15 residues, cysteine and phenylalanine counted. Solely the CDR3 DNA is kept, with 45 bases framed from the first base. CDR1 and CDR2 are drawn from the germline V gene: SGHTA, FQGTGA. The V end gives up 5 bases and the J end 2 bases, leaving 6 bases in the junction not matched to a gene. Library prep was done by the immunoSEQ multiplex PCR assay. For the multiplex PCR, a mixture combining 60 forward primers for TCR Vbeta segments and 13 reverse primers for TCR Jbeta segments was used. The CDR3 region of rearranged TCR beta genes was amplified from genomic DNA by a multiplex PCR assay. Amplified TCR beta libraries were sequenced as 87-base-pair reads on the Illumina HiSeq System. Under the source paper's analysis protocol: A later analysis tallied roughly 76 million unique TCR beta chains across the 700 or so repertoires, and approximately 12 million of those chains were shared by two or more donors. A nearest-neighbor algorithm error-corrected the raw reads and collapsed the reads into unique sequences, merging closely related sequences to remove PCR and sequencing errors. To assign V, D and J gene segments, CDR3 sequences were aligned to IMGT reference sequences. For a sequence to be retained, a match of at least six nucleotides was required to both a V gene segment and a J gene segment. Rearrangements were called productive when the CDR3 lacked stop codons and stayed in frame with V and J; all others were non-productive. Following IMGT convention, CDR3 was defined as the stretch from the second conserved V-encoded cysteine up to the conserved J-encoded phenylalanine. The earlier analysis of roughly 590 of the donors excluded sequences that lacked an unambiguous match to a single V gene segment. In an earlier analysis of some 590 of the donors, a V segment was called functional when productive rearrangements were above 56.7%, and segregating when the standard deviation between donors exceeded 5%. A statistical classification framework was built to diagnose cytomegalovirus status from the catalog of TCR beta chain sequences. V and J gene assignment, in a later analysis, came from comparing TCR nucleotide sequences with IMGT/GENE-DB human TR gene sequences. Using the TCRdist pipeline, a later analysis assigned CDR3 sequences along with most-parsimonious VDJ recombination scenarios. In a later analysis, every TCR beta chain was defined by the combination of its CDR3 amino acid sequence and its V-gene family, and reads without a unique V-gene family were dropped. As a way to deal with suspected cross-contamination and a sequencing artifact, a later analysis dropped over 550 nucleotide sequences that were highly shared and had low generation probability. In a later analysis, a clonal expansion index for each public chain was calculated from normalized within-repertoire ranks of inferred template counts. A later analysis computed generation probabilities with a VDJ recombination model fitted to out-of-frame rearrangements, and checked the results against IGoR. In a later analysis, TCR-TCR, TCR-HLA and TCR-CMV co-occurrence was scored with hypergeometric tests, and a repertoire-size bias correction was applied to TCR pairs. In a later analysis, false discovery rates were estimated by permuting HLA or CMV assignments 20 times. In a later analysis, co-occurring TCRs were grouped with DBSCAN, and TCRdist sequence similarity was added when clustering was performed within HLA-allele-positive subsets. For co-occurrence clustering, repertoires with fewer than 30,000 or more than 120,000 public chains were excluded, along with five repertoires with anomalous nucleotide sharing. The clones in this table, taken by TCRdb from immuneACCESS, are in-frame only. Not every clone is retained; where verified, under half of the shortfall comes from an unresolved V gene, and the cause of the rest is unknown. That table furnishes V, J and clone size, whereas the DNA furnished D and trimming. This sample comprises over 65,000 clones, approximately 82% of them detected only once. The leading ten clones occupy 2% to 2.5% of the sample.

The sample belongs to a study of cytomegalovirus exposure and HLA in healthy donors listed by TCRdb under 2017. For the wider study: An earlier analysis of several hundred of the donors reported roughly 270 Gb of sequence data and 117 million unique TCR beta sequences from about 179 million T cells. An early release covering roughly 600 HLA-typed donors comprised 250 to 350 gigabases of sequencing data and 85 million or so unique TCR sequences. Of the roughly 400 genotyped donors, 81% were placed in the genetic ancestry cluster associated with self-reported Caucasian donors. The aim of the study was to test whether cataloging public T cell receptors could identify signatures of past pathogen exposure. The study used immunosequencing to profile the T cell repertoires of more than 650 subjects and linked those repertoires to cytomegalovirus serostatus. A separate validation cohort of roughly 130 different subjects was used in addition to the approximately 670-subject first cohort. To predict cytomegalovirus infection status, the study combined high-throughput TCR immunosequencing, statistical association of individual TCRs with disease status, and machine learning. In a later analysis, previously published TCR beta repertoires from 600 to 850 donors were re-analyzed and high-resolution HLA genotyping was added so that TCR occurrence patterns could be studied. Rather than using new phenotypic data, the later analysis identified candidate immune exposures from TCR beta sequences and from how often those sequences occurred across donors. An earlier analysis of 587 of the donors used high-throughput TCR beta sequencing to judge whether each TCR beta V gene segment behaved as functional or pseudogenic. Donor age, sex, ethnicity and CMV serostatus were compiled alongside the repertoire data. A later genetic analysis took genome-wide SNP genotypes for about three fifths of the 666 donors and used that subset as a discovery cohort. Every repertoire in the discovery cohort had been generated on one and the same sequencing platform. Class I and class II HLA loci were covered by the typing at four-digit resolution. The number of donors typed differed by locus, with roughly 629-640 for A, B, C, DRB1 and DQB1, 522 for DQA1, under 610 for DPA1, and approximately 470 for DPB1. Several DR-DQ haplotypes were treated as single units for association and clustering because of strong linkage in the cohort. Among 398 genotyped donors of the cohort, an average of 235,054 unique TCR beta nucleotide sequences were sequenced per donor, around 20% of them non-productive.

The paper as a whole reports these results and caveats: In a later analysis, HLA-associated TCR beta chains were found to be more clonally expanded and to have lower generation probabilities than equally common non-associated chains. Linkage disequilibrium might explain the correlated functional status among segregating V segments, but an unknown experimental factor could not be ruled out. CMV serostatus was the only immune exposure information available for the cohort. Presence/absence analyses assumed roughly uniform sequencing depth across donors, an assumption that may not hold. The classifier was reported to diagnose cytomegalovirus status with high specificity and sensitivity in both the original and validation cohorts. When HLA alleles, especially DR and DQ, strongly co-occurred, TCR associations were difficult to assign to individual alleles. According to a later genetic analysis, donors in an Asian-associated ancestry cluster had fewer N-insertions in productive TCRs than the approximately 630-donor mean. The 87-base-pair reads could not distinguish some IMGT-functional V segments, including TRBV6-2 and TRBV6-3, so those segments were excluded. A few of the identified cytomegalovirus-associated TCR beta chains were confirmed in vitro to be specific for cytomegalovirus antigens. The authors suggested that the approach could potentially be extended to other disease states and immunological phenotypes. In a later analysis, the rate of TCR association differed among HLA loci, with DRB1 alleles having the most associated TCRs and HLA-C alleles having the fewest. A further reported finding was that TCR beta sequences accurately predicted the HLA-A and HLA-B alleles for most subjects in the first cohort. An association between a missense DCLRE1C variant and V-gene and J-gene trimming of TCR beta chains was found in a later genetic analysis and replicated in an independent cohort. A cluster of highly shared sequence variants was judged likely to represent a technical artifact of the sequencing pipeline. In an earlier analysis of roughly 500 of the donors, most TCR beta V segments appeared in productive rearrangements about 87% or about 30% of the time, broadly matching IMGT annotations. The earlier analysis of 587 of the donors excluded approximately 17 rarely observed V segments, including chromosome 9 orphons, because counts were too low. Only TCR beta chains were sequenced in this cohort, and the absence of alpha or paired-chain data limited detectable features. HLA typing was unavailable for some donors at each locus, so association tests used only the typed subset. In a later analysis, most CMV-associated TCR beta chains were found to appear HLA-restricted, with HLA associations seemingly driven largely by CMV exposure. Most TCR sequences were seen in very few donors, while some public TCRs were found in many individuals. A later analysis reported that several top co-occurrence clusters appeared linked to parvovirus B19, influenza, CMV and Epstein-Barr virus. A later analysis associated approximately 17,000 TCR beta sequences with specific HLA alleles at a false discovery rate of 0.05. The study gave a list of 150 to 200 TCR beta chains associated with cytomegalovirus.

In total, 600 or so healthy bone marrow donors made up the cohort. At the time of sampling, all cohort members were nominally healthy, though unrecorded immune exposures were likely present. The donor was CMV seronegative and was included in the group of several hundred seronegative cohort members. Each donor provided a peripheral blood sample, and peripheral blood mononuclear cells were used for TCR beta sequencing. Genomic DNA extraction from the blood cell samples was performed with the Qiagen DNeasy Blood Extraction Kit. Specimen: PBMCs. This TCR came from a middle-aged man in good health and CMV-seronegative. This chain is built from TRBV7-3 and TRBJ2-3, and TRBD2 matches 8 of the central bases. The CDR3 corresponds to CASSRSGAYTDTQYF. The bases are TGTGCCAGCAGCCGTAGCGGGGCCTACACAGATACGCAGTATTTT.